The rows below give T cell receptor beta chains drawn from one sample of a study of blood T cells in healthy people across ages. One entry per CDR3 protein, called by TCRdb with MiXCR from the 5' RACE reads. The table shows approximately 1.5 million distinct CDR3 sequences, with approximately 43% occurring only once. The sequenced sample was blood. The origin of the receptors is a woman aged 18-35 years in good health. Each CDR3 is given with its conserved first and last residue. The D gene is left open where the match is weak. Not every row has a clone size; where given, it reads once, few, many or a size class.

abundance,j_gene,v_gene,d_gene,CDR3nt,CDR3aa
-,TRBJ1-4,TRBV5-6,-,TGTGCCAGCAGCCCTTATGCCCCGCGGGGGGAAAAACTGTTTTTT,CASSPYAPRGEKLFF
-,TRBJ1-2,TRBV2,-,TGTGCCAGCAGACCTGGGGCGGACTATGGCTACACCTTC,CASRPGADYGYTF
-,TRBJ1-4,TRBV4-3,TRBD1,TGCGCCAGCAGCCAGGCAGGGGGGGAAAAACTGTTTTTT,CASSQAGGEKLFF
many,TRBJ2-7,TRBV6-6,-,TGTGCCACCCTTCGTGGGGGGTACGAGCAGTACTTC,CATLRGGYEQYF
few,TRBJ2-1,TRBV5-1,TRBD2,TGCGCCAGCAGCACGGGACTAGCGGGGAGCTCCTACAATGAGCAGTTCTTC,CASSTGLAGSSYNEQFF
few,TRBJ1-5,TRBV20-1,TRBD1,TGCAGTGCTAGAGACGCCGGCTTGTCGACAGGGGGTAATCAGCCCCAGCATTTT,CSARDAGLSTGGNQPQHF
-,TRBJ1-2,TRBV4-3,TRBD1,TGCGCCAGCAGCCAAGATCTTGGGACAGGGGAGTTCAGCGGCTACACCTTC,CASSQDLGTGEFSGYTF
-,TRBJ1-2,TRBV3-1,TRBD1,TGTGCCAGCAGCCAAATGTCGGAGTCGAGCAGGGGGCCCTATGGCTACACCTTC,CASSQMSESSRGPYGYTF
-,TRBJ2-7,TRBV12-3/TRBV12-4,TRBD1,TGTGCCAACAGCAAATCGACAGGGGTATACAATGAGCAGTACTTC,CANSKSTGVYNEQYF
few,TRBJ2-7,TRBV9,TRBD2,TGTGCCAGCAGCGTAGGGACTAGCGGTAAGGACGAGCAGTACTTC,CASSVGTSGKDEQYF
-,TRBJ2-1,TRBV30,-,TGTGCCTGGAGTGTGCTTAGGTCTGGTGAGCAGTTCTTC,CAWSVLRSGEQFF
few,TRBJ1-5,TRBV7-6,-,TGTGCCAGCAGCTTAAGAACTAATCAGCCCCAGCATTTT,CASSLRTNQPQHF
-,TRBJ1-2,TRBV7-2,TRBD1,TGTGCCAGCAGCTTTGACCGCCAAAGGGCAGGGGGAAATGGTTACACCTTC,CASSFDRQRAGGNGYTF
-,TRBJ2-3,TRBV5-1,-,TGCGCCAGCAGCCCAACGGGCCGGGACCAGTCTAGCACAGATACGCAGTATTTT,CASSPTGRDQSSTDTQYF
-,TRBJ2-5,TRBV4-3,-,TGCGCCAGCAGCCAAGCGGCGGGGTGGCAGGAGACCCAGTACTTC,CASSQAAGWQETQYF
-,TRBJ1-2,TRBV5-5,-,TGTGCCAGCAGCTTGGTGGTCATGTGGGACTATGGCTACACCTTC,CASSLVVMWDYGYTF
few,TRBJ2-7,TRBV15,-,TGTGCCACCAGCAGCCCGACAGGTATCGATGAGCAGTACTTC,CATSSPTGIDEQYF
few,TRBJ2-7,TRBV4-1,TRBD2,TGCGCCAGCAGCCAAGGCAGACTAGCGGGGGAGGTTTACGAGCAGTACTTC,CASSQGRLAGEVYEQYF
-,TRBJ1-5,TRBV2,-,TGTGCCAGCAGTGATTTTTGGTCAGCGACAGGCAATAGCAATCAGCCCCAGCATTTT,CASSDFWSATGNSNQPQHF
few,TRBJ2-1,TRBV4-1,-,TGCGCCAGCAGCCAACCTTTTTTGACAGTCCACAATGAGCAGTTCTTC,CASSQPFLTVHNEQFF
-,TRBJ2-1,TRBV2,-,TGTGCCAGCAGTGATTTGGGGGTCTACAATGAGCAGTTCTTC,CASSDLGVYNEQFF
-,TRBJ2-7,TRBV12-3/TRBV12-4,-,TGTGCCAGCACTCTAAGAGGGACCCTGGCCTCCGAGCAGTACTTC,CASTLRGTLASEQYF
few,TRBJ1-2,TRBV20-1,-,TGCAGTGCTAGTAGCGGGACAAACCTGGTAGGCTATGGCTACACCTTC,CSASSGTNLVGYGYTF
few,TRBJ2-5,TRBV29-1,-,TGCAGCGTGCGGGGTACCGTGGAGACCCAGTACTTC,CSVRGTVETQYF
-,TRBJ1-2,TRBV12-3/TRBV12-4,TRBD1,TGTGCCTCCAGGACAGGGGGCGGCGGCTACACCTTC,CASRTGGGGYTF
-,TRBJ2-3,TRBV12-3/TRBV12-4,-,TGTGCCAGCAGTTTGCAGGTCAGTACAGATACGGAGTATTTT,CASSLQVSTDTEYF
-,TRBJ2-7,TRBV27,-,TGTGCCAGCAGTTTATTTGTAGCGGACTCCTACAATGAGCAGTACTTC,CASSLFVADSYNEQYF
few,TRBJ1-1,TRBV29-1,-,TGCAGCGTTGCCTCCACAGGGAACACTGAAGCTTTCTTT,CSVASTGNTEAFF
-,TRBJ1-2,TRBV7-3,TRBD1,TGTGCCAGCAGCTTATCTGGGACAGGGGGCGCCGGGGGCTACACCTTC,CASSLSGTGGAGGYTF
many,TRBJ2-1,TRBV6-2/TRBV6-3,-,TGTGCCAGCAGCTCCAACTACAATGAGCAGTTCTTC,CASSSNYNEQFF
-,TRBJ2-3,TRBV12-3/TRBV12-4,-,TGTGCCGGCAGTTTCCCGGGCTCAGATACGCAGTATTTT,CAGSFPGSDTQYF
few,TRBJ1-1,TRBV29-1,-,TGCAGCGGGAAGGGGCTTAACACTGAAGCTTTCTTT,CSGKGLNTEAFF
-,TRBJ1-2,TRBV5-6,-,TGTGCCAGCAGCTTCAGGGACGGCCACTATGGCTACACCTTC,CASSFRDGHYGYTF
-,TRBJ2-7,TRBV18,TRBD2,TGTGCCAGCTCACCTGGGACTAATAATGAGCAGTACTTC,CASSPGTNNEQYF
-,TRBJ2-3,TRBV9,-,TGTGCCAGCAGCGTAGCCTCGGGAGTTAGCACAGATACGCAGTATTTT,CASSVASGVSTDTQYF
few,TRBJ2-4,TRBV6-5,TRBD2,TGTGCCAGCAGTTACTCTTTCCAGGGAGGGAAAAACATTCAGTACTTC,CASSYSFQGGKNIQYF
-,TRBJ1-4,TRBV10-3,TRBD1,TGTGCCATCAGTGACGACAGGGTAGGCGAAAAACTGTTTTTT,CAISDDRVGEKLFF
few,TRBJ2-1,TRBV20-1,TRBD1,TGCAGTGCTACCCTGACAGGGGACGTTGAGCAGTTCTTC,CSATLTGDVEQFF
-,TRBJ1-1,TRBV30,-,TGTGCCTGGAGTGTTGTAGTGAACACTGAAGCTTTCTTT,CAWSVVVNTEAFF
few,TRBJ2-1,TRBV11-2,-,TGTGCCAGCAGCTTAGCTCTGGGAGGTGAGCAGTTCTTC,CASSLALGGEQFF
-,TRBJ1-1,TRBV5-1,-,TGCGCCAGCAGCGTATTTACAGTGAACACTGAAGCTTTCTTT,CASSVFTVNTEAFF
-,TRBJ2-7,TRBV10-3,-,TGTGCCATCAGGACAGGCCACTACGAGCAGTACTTC,CAIRTGHYEQYF
-,TRBJ2-1,TRBV7-2,TRBD2,TGTGCCAGCAGCTTCAGCGGGGGGGCGGTTGAGCAGTTCTTC,CASSFSGGAVEQFF
few,TRBJ1-1,TRBV4-1,-,TGCGCCAGCAGCCAAGATACCCGAACCCAACGGAGGGAGGGTTTGAACACTGAAGCTTTCTTT,CASSQDTRTQRREGLNTEAFF
-,TRBJ2-2,TRBV9,TRBD2,TGTGCCAGCGCAGGACTAGCTGGCACCGGGGAGCTGTTTTTT,CASAGLAGTGELFF
few,TRBJ2-7,TRBV6-5,-,TGTGCCAGCAGGTACAGGGACTCCTACGAGCAGTACTTC,CASRYRDSYEQYF
-,TRBJ2-1,TRBV20-1,TRBD2,TGCAGTGCTAGAGTAGCGGGGGGTACGGATGGGCAGTTCTTC,CSARVAGGTDGQFF
-,TRBJ1-1,TRBV12-3/TRBV12-4,-,TGTGCCAGCAGTTTAGAGGGGGTCAGGGTCGACACTGAAGCTTTCTTT,CASSLEGVRVDTEAFF
-,TRBJ1-2,TRBV4-2,TRBD1,TGTGCCGGCAGCCAGGCGATGAACAGGGGATCCGCTAACTATGGCTACACCTTC,CAGSQAMNRGSANYGYTF
few,TRBJ2-5,TRBV7-2,-,TGTGCCAGCAGCTTAGTCGGGCGGGGGCTTAATGAGCAGTACTTC,CASSLVGRGLNEQYF
-,TRBJ2-5,TRBV13,-,TGTGCCAGCAGCTTAAACCCCGGAGAGACCCAGTACTTC,CASSLNPGETQYF
-,TRBJ1-2,TRBV9,TRBD1,TGTGCCAGCAGCGCCCAGGGGGACTATGGCTACACCTTC,CASSAQGDYGYTF
once,TRBJ2-1,TRBV20-1,-,TGCAGTGCTACCGCGAGCCGCAATGAGCAGTTCTTC,CSATASRNEQFF
-,TRBJ2-5,TRBV20-1,TRBD2,TGCAGTGCTAGAGATCTAACTAGCGGGGTGGAGACCCAGTACTTC,CSARDLTSGVETQYF